This T cell receptor beta chain was recorded in a study of blood T cell repertoires in COVID-19. The wider study: PBMCs, B-cell-depleted T cells, or T cells were the source of the cDNA or gDNA that made up the material.

Authors' methods: Cell counts per sample came from amplifying reference gene primers. The method was immunoSEQ multiplex PCR; TCRdb's version includes in-frame clones alone and lacks a portion of them. V, J and clone size are those of that table, while D and trimming were read from the DNA. The data show 390,000 or so clones, roughly 85% seen once. The trim removed 7 bases at V and 2 bases at J, leaving 9 bases unmatched. The CDR3 is made up of 15 amino acids. Germline CDR1 is LNHDA and CDR2 is SQIVND (reference sequence). Material for sequencing was peripheral blood. This chain links TRBV19 with TRBJ1-2; 8 bases are a match to TRBD1. The receptor's source is a woman in her 30s with active or convalescent COVID-19. CDR3 in amino acids: CASTIRDRLNYGYTF. The CDR3 DNA follows: TGTGCCAGTACGATACGGGACAGGCTAAACTATGGCTACACCTTC.